Each of the 30 T cell receptor beta chains below was sequenced from the same sample in a study of blood T cell repertoires in COVID-19. Profiling relied on immunoSEQ multiplex PCR, and the TCRdb table lists in-frame clones only, not all of them. The table has roughly 16,000 clones, 70% to 90% seen once. What was sequenced was peripheral blood. Every receptor here comes from a man older than 75 with acute or convalescent COVID-19.

The chain has TRBV30 and TRBJ1-1; 9 bases match TRBD1. V trimming: 3 bases; J trimming: 2 bases; junction bases outside the gene matches: 4. The CDR3 length is 14 residues. CDR1 and CDR2 from the germline V gene are GTSNPN and SVGIG (reference sequence). The CDR3 spells CAWRPTGGNTEAFF. CDR3 DNA sequence: TGTGCCTGGAGACCGACAGGGGGTAACACTGAAGCTTTCTTT.

V usage is TRBV5-1 and J usage is TRBJ2-7; 8 positions match TRBD2. The CDR3 contains 15 residues. Germline loops: CDR1 SGHRS, CDR2 YFSETQ. The trim removed 4 bases at V and 6 bases at J, leaving 12 bases unmatched. The CDR3: CASSDSGSLPPEQYF. CDR3 nucleotide sequence: TGCGCCAGCAGCGACAGCGGGAGTTTACCCCCCGAGCAGTACTTC.

The V call is TRBV3-1 (or the pseudogene TRBV3-2), the J call TRBJ1-2; TRBD1 aligns across 8 bases. Germline CDR1 is LGHDT and CDR2 is YNNKEL (reference sequence). The V gene end was trimmed by 4 bases and the J gene end by 0 bases; junction bases not matched to a gene: 10. This CDR3 is 17 amino acids long. The CDR3 sequence: CASSPTPGQAANYGYTF. The DNA of the CDR3 is TGTGCCAGCAGCCCAACCCCGGGACAGGCAGCTAACTATGGCTACACCTTC.

The chain joins TRBV3-1 (or the pseudogene TRBV3-2) to TRBJ2-5; TRBD2 aligns across 7 bases. The germline V gene has CDR1 LGHDT and CDR2 YNNKEL (reference sequence). V shed 1 base, J shed 5 bases, and the junction held 7 bases outside the gene matches. The CDR3 has 15 amino acids. The CDR3 is CASSQVDGGGETQYF. CDR3 nucleotides: TGTGCCAGCAGCCAAGTTGACGGGGGAGGGGAGACCCAGTACTTC.

The chain couples TRBV10-3 to TRBJ1-2; 8 bases match TRBD1. This CDR3 is built from 14 residues. The V segment lost 5 bases and the J segment 3 bases; nucleotides outside the gene matches: 5. From germline, CDR1 is ENHRY and CDR2 SYGVKD. DNA for the CDR3: TGTGCCATCAGTCTTGGACAGGGTGACTATGGCTACACCTTC. As protein: CAISLGQGDYGYTF.

The chain recombines TRBV3-1 (or the pseudogene TRBV3-2) with TRBJ1-2; D remains ambiguous. Germline V gives CDR1 LGHDT, CDR2 YNNKEL (reference sequence). The V and J ends lost 0 bases and 5 bases respectively, with 19 bases between them. CDR3 length equals 17 residues. This CDR3 is CASSQDVNEGGKYGYTF. CDR3 DNA sequence: TGTGCCAGCAGCCAAGATGTAAATGAGGGCGGGAAGTATGGCTACACCTTC.

This clone was recorded once. Here the CDR3 DNA reads TGTGCCAGCAGCCAAGGACAGTTCTTTTCTGGAAACACCATATATTTT. Protein sequence: CASSQGQFFSGNTIYF. The chain has TRBV2 and TRBJ1-3, with a possible D match to TRBD1 (6 bases). Germline CDR1 SNHLY, CDR2 FYNNEI. With 6 bases removed from V and 1 base from J, the gap between germline ends came to 16 bases. The CDR3 runs to 16 residues.

V and J are TRBV7-2 and TRBJ2-7; D uncertain. The CDR3 runs to 12 residues. With 0 bases removed from V and 4 bases from J, the gap between germline ends came to 4 bases. Germline V lookup: CDR1 SGHTA, CDR2 FQGNSA. The CDR3 sequence: CASSLARYEQYF. As DNA, the CDR3 is TGTGCCAGCAGCTTAGCGAGGTACGAGCAGTACTTC.

As DNA, the CDR3 is TGTGCCAGCAGTTTAATTCCTAGCCCCTACGAGCAGTACTTC. It specifies CASSLIPSPYEQYF. V and J are TRBV28 and TRBJ2-7; D may be TRBD2 (5 bases). V dropped 2 bases and J dropped 2 bases, with 10 bases sitting between them. The length of the CDR3 is 14 residues. The germline gives CDR1 MDHEN, CDR2 SYDVKM.

The genes are TRBV4-2 and TRBJ1-5; 7 bases align to TRBD1. The V gene end was trimmed by 4 bases and the J gene end by 5 bases; junction bases not matched to a gene: 5. Germline CDR1 reads LGHNA; CDR2 reads YNFKEQ. The CDR3 totals 14 residues. CDR3 protein: CASSLRDRDQPQHF. CDR3 in DNA: TGTGCCAGCAGCCTCCGGGACAGAGATCAGCCCCAGCATTTT.

V gene TRBV7-2 combines with J gene TRBJ1-2, with D unclear. V lost 2 bases and J lost 4, with 8 bases in between. The CDR3 consists of 13 residues. Per the germline V gene, CDR1 is SGHTA and CDR2 is FQGNSA. The CDR3 DNA reads as TGTGCCAGCAGCTTAAACGGTCTCTATGGCTACACCTTC. It translates to CASSLNGLYGYTF.

V usage is TRBV18 and J usage is TRBJ1-1, with TRBD1 matching 7 bases. V shed 6 bases and J 4 bases; nucleotides not matched to a gene: 14. Germline loops: CDR1 KGHSH, CDR2 LQKENI. This CDR3 is 16 amino acids long. The CDR3 loop reads CASSRQGPGTGTEAFF. CDR3 DNA sequence: TGTGCCAGCTCCAGACAGGGCCCCGGCACAGGCACTGAAGCTTTCTTT.

DNA for the CDR3: TGTGCCAGCAGTGATACTCTTAACTATGGCTACACCTTC. This gives the protein CASSDTLNYGYTF. The V gene is TRBV25-1, the J gene TRBJ1-2; D call uncertain. Per the germline V gene, CDR1 is MGHDK and CDR2 is SYGVNS. Trimming left V 3 bases short and J 1 base short, with 6 bases between. This CDR3 comprises 13 residues.

V gene TRBV24-1 combines with J gene TRBJ2-2; D might be TRBD2 (6 bases). The CDR3 length is 16 residues. Trimming removed 2 bases from V and 5 bases from J, with 14 bases in between. Germline assignment: CDR1 KGHDR and CDR2 SFDVKD. The chain's CDR3 is CATSDSLWGVTGELFF. DNA for the CDR3: TGTGCCACCAGTGATTCCCTTTGGGGGGTTACCGGGGAGCTGTTTTTT.

Judged by abundance, this clone is medium-sized. The V call is TRBV9, the J call TRBJ1-2; 9 positions agree with TRBD1. V shed 3 bases and J 8 bases; nucleotides not matched to a gene: 11. CDR1 and CDR2 (germline): SGDLS, YYNGEE. This CDR3 spans 15 amino acids. CDR3 in DNA: TGTGCCAGCAGCGGATCGGACAGGGGATTGTTCGGCTACACCTTC. Encoded protein: CASSGSDRGLFGYTF.

The chain employs TRBV6-1 and TRBJ2-7, with 9 bases lining up with TRBD2. V shed 0 bases, J shed 4 bases, and the junction held 7 bases outside the gene matches. The germline CDR1 and CDR2 sequences are MNHNS and SASEGT. This CDR3 spans 16 amino acids. CDR3 coding DNA: TGTGCCAGCAGTGAAGCCCCCGCGGGAGGGATGTACGAGCAGTACTTC. It translates to CASSEAPAGGMYEQYF.

The chain uses TRBV5-1 and TRBJ1-4; D ambiguous. V was clipped by 5 bases and J by 8 bases, with 19 bases between them. The CDR3 is made up of 15 amino acids. The germline V gene has CDR1 SGHRS and CDR2 YFSETQ. CDR3 loop: CASRNKAATGEKLFF. DNA of the CDR3: TGCGCCAGCAGGAACAAGGCGGCTACTGGGGAAAAACTGTTTTTT.

With regard to this clone: Different DNA sequences within this sample yield the same CDR3. The J gene is TRBJ2-3, the V gene TRBV2; 7 positions match TRBD1. The trim removed 6 bases at V and 0 bases at J, leaving 6 bases unmatched. CDR1 is SNHLY, CDR2 FYNNEI, per germline. The CDR3 contains 15 residues. The CDR3: CASSAGTASTDTQYF. The CDR3 nucleotides are TGTGCCAGCAGCGCCGGGACAGCTAGCACAGATACGCAGTATTTT.

The chain links TRBV4-1 to TRBJ2-7, with 12 positions matching TRBD2. With 0 bases clipped from V and 4 bases from J, the junction kept 16 bases outside the gene matches. This CDR3 has 20 amino acids. Germline CDR1 and CDR2: MGHRA and YSYEKL. The CDR3 loop is CASSQEAVTTSGLAGYEQYF. The CDR3 bases are TGCGCCAGCAGCCAAGAGGCCGTCACTACGTCCGGACTAGCGGGGTACGAGCAGTACTTC.

The chain joins TRBV6-1 to TRBJ2-1; TRBD1 matches 10 bases. V trimming: 1 base; J trimming: 3 bases; junction bases outside the gene matches: 3. This CDR3 is 16 amino acids long. The germline V gene encodes CDR1 MNHNS and CDR2 SASEGT. In DNA, the CDR3 is TGTGCCAGCAGTGAAGTGACAGGGGGCCGCTACAATGAGCAGTTCTTC. The encoded protein is CASSEVTGGRYNEQFF.

This sequence joins TRBV27 and TRBJ2-2; TRBD2 aligns across 7 bases. Germline V CDR1 and CDR2: MNHEY, SMNVEV (reference sequence). Losses at the gene ends were 2 bases for V and 2 bases for J; bases not matched to a gene: 5. The CDR3 is made up of 16 amino acids. The CDR3 DNA reads as TGTGCCAGCAGTTTAATCGGGACTATAAACACCGGGGAGCTGTTTTTT. It specifies CASSLIGTINTGELFF.

The gene calls are TRBV7-2 and TRBJ1-2, with a possible D match to TRBD1 (6 bases). V lost 5 bases to trimming and J lost 10 bases, with 14 bases between them. Germline lookup yields CDR1 SGHTA and CDR2 FQGNSA. The CDR3 has 12 residues. The CDR3 bases are TGTGCCAGCAGCCCCCCCCAGGGGATCTACACCTTC. Its translation: CASSPPQGIYTF.

The rearrangement uses TRBV5-1 and TRBJ1-2; D is ambiguous. In germline, CDR1 is SGHRS, CDR2 YFSETQ. The V gene lost 1 base and the J gene lost 3 bases, with 7 bases spanning the gap. The CDR3 loop spans 13 amino acids. CDR3 sequence: CASSLLGDYGYTF. The CDR3 nucleotides are TGCGCCAGCAGCTTGCTGGGAGACTATGGCTACACCTTC.

The chain combines TRBV3-1 (or the pseudogene TRBV3-2) with TRBJ2-5, with unresolved D. V lost 0 bases and J lost 2, with 10 bases in between. Germline loops: CDR1 LGHDT, CDR2 YNNKEL (reference sequence). This CDR3 is built from 15 residues. CDR3 DNA sequence: TGTGCCAGCAGCCAAGATTGGCAGTCGCAAGAGACCCAGTACTTC. Translating gives CASSQDWQSQETQYF.

The chain links TRBV12-3 or TRBV12-4 to TRBJ2-7; no firm D call. The length of the CDR3 is 12 residues. Trimming stripped 1 base from V and 4 bases from J, with 5 bases between. CDR3 in DNA: TGTGCCAGCAGTTTAGGAGCTTACGAGCAGTACTTC. Translation gives CASSLGAYEQYF.

The chain employs TRBV30 and TRBJ1-5; D uncertain. Trimming pared 7 bases from V and 5 bases from J, leaving 18 bases between. This CDR3 is built from 14 residues. Germline lookup yields CDR1 GTSNPN and CDR2 SVGIG (reference sequence). Written as DNA, the CDR3 is TGTGCCTATGACATAGGAGGGAACCATCAGCCCCAGCATTTT. It specifies CAYDIGGNHQPQHF.

The CDR3 nucleotides read TGTGCCAGCGGCGATCAGGGTACTCCGCAGTATTTT. Protein product: CASGDQGTPQYF. V usage is TRBV7-3 and J usage is TRBJ2-3; a weak D match, TRBD1 (5 bases). This CDR3 has 12 residues. The V gene's germline CDR1 is SGHTA and CDR2 FQGTGA. Trimming left V 8 bases short and J 10 bases short, with 16 bases between.

The rearrangement uses TRBV3-1 (or the pseudogene TRBV3-2) and TRBJ1-2; no firm D call. Germline CDR1 LGHDT, CDR2 YNNKEL (reference sequence). This CDR3 contains 14 residues. The V gene lost 0 bases and the J gene lost 2 bases, with 7 bases spanning the gap. The DNA of the CDR3 is TGTGCCAGCAGCCAAGACGGTAGCAACTATGGCTACACCTTC. Its translation is CASSQDGSNYGYTF.

The V gene is TRBV11-2, the J gene TRBJ1-1; D ambiguous. With 11 bases removed from V and 9 bases from J, the gap between germline ends came to 22 bases. Germline V lookup: CDR1 SGHAT, CDR2 FQNNGV. This CDR3 contains 13 residues. CDR3 in DNA: TGTGCCTCGAACACGCAGGCTCTTCCGAAAGCTTTCTTT. It encodes CASNTQALPKAFF.

The chain combines TRBV19 with TRBJ2-2; no clear D gene. V shed 5 bases and J shed 8 bases, with 15 bases lying between them. Germline CDR1 is LNHDA and CDR2 is SQIVND (reference sequence). The CDR3 consists of 14 residues. The CDR3 reads CASSSGGVPGELFF. The CDR3 DNA reads TGTGCCAGTAGTTCCGGCGGAGTGCCGGGGGAGCTGTTTTTT.